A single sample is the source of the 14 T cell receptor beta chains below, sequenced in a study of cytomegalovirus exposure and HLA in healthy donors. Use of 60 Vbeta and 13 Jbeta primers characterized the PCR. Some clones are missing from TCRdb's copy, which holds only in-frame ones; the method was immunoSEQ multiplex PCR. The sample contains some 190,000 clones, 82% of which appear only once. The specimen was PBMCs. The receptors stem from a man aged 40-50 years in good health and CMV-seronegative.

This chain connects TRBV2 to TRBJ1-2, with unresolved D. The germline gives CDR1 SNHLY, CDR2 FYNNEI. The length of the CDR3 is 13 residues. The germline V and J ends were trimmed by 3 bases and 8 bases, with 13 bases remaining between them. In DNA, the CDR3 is TGTGCCAGCAGTGAGAACAAATGGGCCGGCTACACCTTC. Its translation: CASSENKWAGYTF.

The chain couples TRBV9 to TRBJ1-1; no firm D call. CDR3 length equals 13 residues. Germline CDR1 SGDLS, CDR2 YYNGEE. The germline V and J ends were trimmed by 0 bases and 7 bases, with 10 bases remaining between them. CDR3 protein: CASSVVVRVEAFF. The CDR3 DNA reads TGTGCCAGCAGCGTAGTGGTAAGAGTTGAAGCTTTCTTT. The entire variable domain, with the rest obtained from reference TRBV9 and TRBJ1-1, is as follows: DSGVTQTPKHLITATGQRVTLRCSPRSGDLSVYWYQQSLDQGLQFLIQYYNGEERAKGNILERFSAQQFPDLHSELNLSSLELGDSALYFCASSVVVRVEAFFGQGTRLTVV.

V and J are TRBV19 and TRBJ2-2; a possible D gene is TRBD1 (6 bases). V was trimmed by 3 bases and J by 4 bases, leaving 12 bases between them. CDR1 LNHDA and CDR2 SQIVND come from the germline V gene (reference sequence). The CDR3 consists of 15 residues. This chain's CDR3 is CASSMGRGGTGELFF. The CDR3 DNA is TGTGCCAGTAGTATGGGCAGGGGTGGCACCGGGGAGCTGTTTTTT.

As DNA, the CDR3 is TGCGCCAGCAGCCAAGAAGCAGGCCAGTTCTATGGCTACACCTTC. Translated, it gives CASSQEAGQFYGYTF. The chain uses TRBV4-3 and TRBJ1-2; D is unclear. Trimming took 0 bases from V and 4 from J, leaving 12 bases between them. CDR3 length: 15 residues. Germline V gives CDR1 LGHNA, CDR2 YSLEER.

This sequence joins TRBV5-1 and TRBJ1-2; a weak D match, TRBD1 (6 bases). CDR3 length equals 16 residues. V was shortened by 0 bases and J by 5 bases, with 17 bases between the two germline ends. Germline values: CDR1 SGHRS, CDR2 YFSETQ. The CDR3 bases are TGCGCCAGCAGCTTGGTGGGGACAAGAAGTTCATATGGCTACACCTTC. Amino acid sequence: CASSLVGTRSSYGYTF.

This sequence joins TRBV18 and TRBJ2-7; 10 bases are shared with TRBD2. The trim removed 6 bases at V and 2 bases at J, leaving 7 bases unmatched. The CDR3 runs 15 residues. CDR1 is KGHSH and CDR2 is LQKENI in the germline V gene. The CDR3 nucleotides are TGTGCCAGCTCCCCAATTAGCGGGGGGACCTACGAGCAGTACTTC. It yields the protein CASSPISGGTYEQYF.

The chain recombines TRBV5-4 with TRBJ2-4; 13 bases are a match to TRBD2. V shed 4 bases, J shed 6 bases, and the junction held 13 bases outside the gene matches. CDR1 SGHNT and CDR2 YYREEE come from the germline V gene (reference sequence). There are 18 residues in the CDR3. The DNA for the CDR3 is TGTGCCAGCAGCCCCGGACTAGCGGGGGCGGCCCTAAGAAACATTCAGTACTTC. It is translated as CASSPGLAGAALRNIQYF.

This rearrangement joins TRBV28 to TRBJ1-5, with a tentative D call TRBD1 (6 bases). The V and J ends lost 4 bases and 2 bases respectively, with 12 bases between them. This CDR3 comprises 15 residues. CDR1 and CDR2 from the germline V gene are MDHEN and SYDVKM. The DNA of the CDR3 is TGTGCCAGCAGTTCACCGGACAGTGGCAATCAGCCCCAGCATTTT. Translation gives CASSSPDSGNQPQHF.

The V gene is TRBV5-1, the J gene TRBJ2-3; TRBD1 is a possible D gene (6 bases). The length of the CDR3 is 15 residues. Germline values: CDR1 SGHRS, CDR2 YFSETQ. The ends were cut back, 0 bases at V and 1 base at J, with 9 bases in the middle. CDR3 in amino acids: CASSLGRTGTDTQYF. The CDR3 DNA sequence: TGCGCCAGCAGCTTGGGTCGGACAGGCACAGATACGCAGTATTTT.

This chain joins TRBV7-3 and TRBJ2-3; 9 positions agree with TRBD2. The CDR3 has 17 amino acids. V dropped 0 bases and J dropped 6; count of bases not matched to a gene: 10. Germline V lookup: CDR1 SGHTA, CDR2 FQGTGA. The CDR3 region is CASSLTSLAGVQDTQYF. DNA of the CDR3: TGTGCCAGCAGCTTAACGTCACTAGCGGGCGTTCAGGATACGCAGTATTTT. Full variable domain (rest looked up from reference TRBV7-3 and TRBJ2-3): GAGVSQTPSNKVTEKGKYVELRCDPISGHTALYWYRQSLGQGPEFLIYFQGTGAADDSGLPNDRFFAVRPEGSVSTLKIQRTERGDSAVYLCASSLTSLAGVQDTQYFGPGTRLTVL.

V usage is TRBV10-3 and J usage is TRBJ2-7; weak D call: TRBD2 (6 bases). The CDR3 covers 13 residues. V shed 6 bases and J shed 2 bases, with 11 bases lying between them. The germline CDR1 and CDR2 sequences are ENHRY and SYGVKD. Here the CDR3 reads CAISTGTAYEQYF. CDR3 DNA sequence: TGTGCCATCAGCACCGGGACTGCCTACGAGCAGTACTTC.

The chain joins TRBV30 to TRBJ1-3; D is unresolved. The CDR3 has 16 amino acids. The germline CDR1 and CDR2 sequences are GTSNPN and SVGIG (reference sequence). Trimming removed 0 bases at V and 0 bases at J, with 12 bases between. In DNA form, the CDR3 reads TGTGCCTGGAGTGTACGCTCAGGAAGCTCTGGAAACACCATATATTTT. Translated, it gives CAWSVRSGSSGNTIYF. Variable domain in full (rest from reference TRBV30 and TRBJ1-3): SQTIHQWPATLVQPVGSPLSLECTVEGTSNPNLYWYRQAAGRGLQLLFYSVGIGQISSEVPQNLSASRPQDRQFILSSKKLLLSDSGFYLCAWSVRSGSSGNTIYFGEGSWLTVV.

CDR3 in amino acids: CASSRTGTGRNEQYF. CDR3 in DNA: TGCGCCAGCAGCCGAACCGGGACAGGGAGGAACGAGCAGTACTTC. The rearrangement uses TRBV4-3 and TRBJ2-7; the match to TRBD1 covers 9 bases. This CDR3 is built from 15 residues. V dropped 4 bases and J dropped 5; count of bases not matched to a gene: 9. CDR1 LGHNA and CDR2 YSLEER come from the germline V gene.

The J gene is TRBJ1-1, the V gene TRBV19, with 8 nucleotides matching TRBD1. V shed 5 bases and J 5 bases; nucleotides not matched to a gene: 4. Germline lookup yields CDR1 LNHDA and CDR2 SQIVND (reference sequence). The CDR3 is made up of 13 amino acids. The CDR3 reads CASSEQGGTEAFF. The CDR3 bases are TGTGCCAGTAGTGAACAGGGGGGGACTGAAGCTTTCTTT. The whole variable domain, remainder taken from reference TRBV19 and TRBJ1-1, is DGGITQSPKYLFRKEGQNVTLSCEQNLNHDAMYWYRQDPGQGLRLIYYSQIVNDFQKGDIAEGYSVSREKKESFPLTVTSAQKNPTAFYLCASSEQGGTEAFFGQGTRLTVV.